The rows below give T cell receptor beta chains drawn from one sample of a study of cytomegalovirus exposure and HLA in healthy donors. Clones were sequenced by immunoSEQ multiplex PCR, and TCRdb holds only the in-frame ones, with some missing. In the table there are 65,000 to 95,000 clones, around 82% of which are singletons. Sequenced sample: PBMCs. The receptors originated from a man aged 50 to 59 in good health and CMV-seronegative. The CDR3 runs from the conserved cysteine through the conserved F or W. A D gene is named only where the DNA matches it firmly. The size of a clone is reported for some rows only, either as once, few or many, or as a class for expanded clones.

>TRBJ2-3|NA|TRBV6-1|NA
TGTGCCAGCAGTACCGGTCCCACAGATACGCAGTATTTT
CASSTGPTDTQYF
>TRBJ2-3|NA|TRBV9|NA
TGTGCCAGCAGCGTAGTAAGTCCCGGGGGCACAGATACGCAGTATTTT
CASSVVSPGGTDTQYF
>TRBJ2-3|NA|TRBV5-1|NA
TGCGCCAGCAGCTCCACGGGAGATACGCAGTATTTT
CASSSTGDTQYF
>TRBJ1-2|NA|TRBV5-1|few
TGCGCCAGCAGCCCGCTCGACAGCTATGGCTACACCTTC
CASSPLDSYGYTF
>TRBJ1-1|TRBD1|TRBV29-1|NA
TGCAGCACCCGACAGGGGGCAACTGAAGCTTTCTTT
CSTRQGATEAFF
>TRBJ2-3|TRBD1|TRBV14|NA
TGTGCCAGCAGCCGCCGAACAGGGGGCTCAACAGATACGCAGTATTTT
CASSRRTGGSTDTQYF
>TRBJ1-6|NA|TRBV2|NA
TGTGCCAGCAAAGTGGAGCGAGACGGCAATTCACCCCTCCACTTT
CASKVERDGNSPLHF
>TRBJ1-4|NA|TRBV29-1|few
TGCAGCGTTGTCAGCGGTGAAAAACTGTTTTTT
CSVVSGEKLFF
>TRBJ1-3|NA|TRBV1|NA
TGCACCAGCAGCCAAGAATTTGGGCAGGGTGGAGGAAACACCATATATTTT
CTSSQEFGQGGGNTIYF
>TRBJ1-1|NA|TRBV19|once
TGTGCCAGTAGTATAGGGGGACAAGTGAACACTGAAGCTTTCTTT
CASSIGGQVNTEAFF
>TRBJ1-1|NA|TRBV19|few
TGTGCCAGTAGGTACCCGGACACTGAAGCTTTCTTT
CASRYPDTEAFF
>TRBJ2-7|NA|TRBV7-6|once
TGTGCCAGCAGCTTAGTCGCAGGGTACGAGCAGTACTTC
CASSLVAGYEQYF
>TRBJ1-3|NA|TRBV28|NA
TGTGCCAGCAGTTTTGGGGAGGACTCTGGAAACACCATATATTTT
CASSFGEDSGNTIYF
>TRBJ1-5|NA|TRBV10-3|NA
TGTGCCATCAGTGAGTCGACAGGCGGGGGTCAGCCCCAGCATTTT
CAISESTGGGQPQHF
>TRBJ2-1|TRBD2|TRBV5-1|NA
TGCGCCAGCAGCCCGCTTGCGGGGGGGCGGCTGGGGCAGTTCTTC
CASSPLAGGRLGQFF
>TRBJ1-2|TRBD1|TRBV11-2|NA
TGTGCCAGCAGTTTAGGACAGGGTTATCATGGCTACACCTTC
CASSLGQGYHGYTF
>TRBJ2-7|TRBD2|TRBV4-3|few
TGCGCCAGCAGCCTAGCGGGCTCCTACGAGCAGTACTTC
CASSLAGSYEQYF
>TRBJ2-7|TRBD1|TRBV5-1|NA
TGCGCCAGCAGCCGTGTCGGGACAGGGGTTAACTACGAGCAGTACTTC
CASSRVGTGVNYEQYF
>TRBJ2-3|TRBD2|TRBV9|once
TGTGCCAGCAGCGTAAAGGGGAGCGGGGGGGATACGCAGTATTTT
CASSVKGSGGDTQYF
>TRBJ1-6|NA|TRBV4-3|NA
TGCGCCAGCAGCCAAGATCCCCAGGGCAACATTTATTCACCCCTCCACTTT
CASSQDPQGNIYSPLHF
>TRBJ1-4|NA|TRBV30|NA
TGTGCCTGGAGTGATGACACGAACCAAATTAGGGGAAAACTGTTTTTT
CAWSDDTNQIRGKLFF
>TRBJ1-1|TRBD1|TRBV5-1|NA
TGCGCCAGCAACTCACAGGGGGGGGACACTGAAGCTTTCTTT
CASNSQGGDTEAFF
>TRBJ1-5|NA|TRBV2|once
TGTGCCAGCAGTGAAGCCAGGGGTAGCAATCAGCCCCAGCATTTT
CASSEARGSNQPQHF
>TRBJ1-6|TRBD1|TRBV19|NA
TGTGCCAGTAGCCGGGACAGTAATAATTCACCCCTCCACTTT
CASSRDSNNSPLHF
>TRBJ1-6|NA|TRBV6-1|NA
TGTGCCAGCAGGGGACCGGGACACCAGAATTCACCCCTCCACTTT
CASRGPGHQNSPLHF
>TRBJ2-3|NA|TRBV2|NA
TGTGCCAGCAGTGAAGAGGGCAGTAGAGGGGATACGCAGTATTTT
CASSEEGSRGDTQYF
>TRBJ2-2|NA|TRBV5-1|NA
TGCGCCAGCAGCTTCCAGGGCGGGGAAACCGGGGAGCTGTTTTTT
CASSFQGGETGELFF
>TRBJ2-3|TRBD1|TRBV27|NA
TGTGCCAGCAGTCCAGGTCGGACAGGGGGGCAAGATACGCAGTATTTT
CASSPGRTGGQDTQYF
>TRBJ1-2|TRBD1|TRBV30|once
TGTGCCTGGAGAATTGGACAGGGGTATGGCTACACCTTC
CAWRIGQGYGYTF
>TRBJ2-1|NA|TRBV11-2|NA
TGTGCCAGCAGCTTAGTTAGCGGCTCCTACAATGAGCAGTTCTTC
CASSLVSGSYNEQFF
>TRBJ2-5|NA|TRBV2|NA
TGTGCCAGCACGTGGGGAACAGGCCAAGAGACCCAGTACTTC
CASTWGTGQETQYF
>TRBJ2-4|TRBD1|TRBV18|NA
TGTGCCAGCTCCGGACAGGGGGGGGCCAAAAACATTCAGTACTTC
CASSGQGGAKNIQYF
>TRBJ2-5|TRBD2|TRBV10-3|NA
TGTGCCATCAGTAGATCTTCCGGGACTAGCGGCGGGGAGACCCAGTACTTC
CAISRSSGTSGGETQYF
>TRBJ1-6|NA|TRBV5-4|NA
TGTGCCAGCAGCTTGGACAGATCCTATTCACCCCTCCACTTT
CASSLDRSYSPLHF
>TRBJ1-2|TRBD1|TRBV2|NA
TGTGCCAGCAGTGTGGGGAGACAGGGTTGGTCAGGCTACACCTTC
CASSVGRQGWSGYTF
>TRBJ2-7|NA|TRBV5-1|NA
TGCGCCAGCAGCTTGTGGACTCTCGACGAGCAGTACTTC
CASSLWTLDEQYF
>TRBJ2-7|NA|TRBV18|NA
TGTGCCAGCTCACCAATCAGGGGGGAGTACGAGCAGTACTTC
CASSPIRGEYEQYF
>TRBJ2-5|TRBD2|TRBV7-2|NA
TGTGCCAGCAGGCGACTAGCGGGGGGCCGATCGGAGACCCAGTACTTC
CASRRLAGGRSETQYF
>TRBJ1-4|NA|TRBV9|NA
TGTGCCAGCAGCGTAGGCGGTCGTGAAAAACTGTTTTTT
CASSVGGREKLFF
>TRBJ2-7|NA|TRBV28|NA
TGTGCCAGCAGTGGACCCCAGGGCTCGGCCTACGAGCAGTACTTC
CASSGPQGSAYEQYF
>TRBJ2-3|NA|TRBV21-1|NA
TGTGCCAGCAGCAAGGGGCGGGGTAGCACAGATACGCAGTATTTT
CASSKGRGSTDTQYF
>TRBJ2-1|TRBD2|TRBV5-4|once
TGTGCCAGCAGCTGGGGAGCTGAGCGGGGGGCAAGGAATGAGCAGTTCTTC
CASSWGAERGARNEQFF
>TRBJ1-1|NA|TRBV18|NA
TGTGCCAGCTCACCAGGGGCGGCTGAAGCTTTCTTT
CASSPGAAEAFF
>TRBJ2-7|NA|TRBV28|NA
TGTGCCACCTTACGGGCATTTGACTACGAGCAGTACTTC
CATLRAFDYEQYF
>TRBJ2-1|TRBD2|TRBV12-5|few
TGTGCTAGTGCTCCTGGGGGCGGGGGGGTAAATGAGCAGTTCTTC
CASAPGGGGVNEQFF
>TRBJ2-3|TRBD2|TRBV7-3|NA
TGTGCCAGCAGCGCGAGCGGGGGCGGCGCAGATACGCAGTATTTT
CASSASGGGADTQYF
>TRBJ2-6|TRBD1|TRBV2|NA
TGTGCCAGCAGCCTAACAGGGGCTGGGGCCAACGTCCTGACTTTC
CASSLTGAGANVLTF